This record looks at one T cell receptor (beta chain) sequence and its context. Its antigen is still unknown. No qualities accompany the bases; no much larger clone lies one base away. This entry is derived from a study of control samples from healthy donors and cancer patients (dated by TCRdb to the early 2020s). To prepare the library, the immunoSEQ multiplex PCR assay was applied. The table was pulled from immuneACCESS by TCRdb, which kept in-frame rearrangements only. Such tables lose some clones; where checked, under half of the loss comes from unresolved V genes, and the rest has no known cause. In this sample the table shows over 150,000 clones, roughly 94% of which occur a single time. Jointly, the top ten make up about 15% of the sample. The CDR1 and CDR2 encoded by the germline V gene are SGHRS and YFSETQ. The cysteine opens and the phenylalanine closes a CDR3 of 13 amino acids. The read is trimmed to its CDR3 DNA, 39 bases read in frame from base 1. From V the trimming removes 7 bases and from J it removes 7 bases, while the gene matches leave 8 bases of the junction unaccounted for.

The sample taken for sequencing was PBMCs. The receptor comes from a man aged 60 to 69 with colorectal cancer. The receptor chain draws on TRBV5-1 and TRBJ2-4, and 7 bases in between align with TRBD1. CDR3 sequence: CASAQGQENIQYF. The nucleotide sequence reads as follows: TGCGCCAGCGCCCAAGGACAGGAGAACATTCAGTACTTC.